This is a list of T cell receptor beta chains from one sample in a study of cytomegalovirus exposure and HLA in healthy donors. Some clones are missing from TCRdb's copy, which holds only in-frame ones; the method was immunoSEQ multiplex PCR. Of about 90,000 clones listed, approximately 79% were seen once; the top ten hold approximately 3%. The sample was PBMCs. The receptor set was obtained from a man aged 30 to 45 in good health and CMV-seronegative. Each CDR3 is given with its conserved first and last residue.

>TRBJ1-3|TRBV18
CASSPDQGFGFAGNTIYF
>TRBJ2-7|TRBV5-1
CASRGTSGAVYEQYF
>TRBJ2-1|TRBV7-8
CASSQPFRRPGDEQFF
>TRBJ2-5|TRBV4-2
CASSRGLAPETQYF
>TRBJ2-5|TRBV28
CASSSYRGPGETQYF
>TRBJ1-1|TRBV5-4
CASTMDTPMNTEAFF
>TRBJ1-6|TRBV2
CASRTGSPLHF
>TRBJ2-1|TRBV18
CASSDRDYLNEQFF
>TRBJ2-5|TRBV5-1
CASSELVDRGSFEQYF
>TRBJ2-1|TRBV6-1
CASSVDRSSYNEQFF
>TRBJ2-3|TRBV7-8
CASSLGQGTDTQYF
>TRBJ1-1|TRBV6-1
CASSRGQVNTEAFF
>TRBJ2-4|TRBV7-9
CASSPGGNKNIQYF
>TRBJ1-1|TRBV5-4
CASSLQTHTEAFF
>TRBJ2-5|TRBV2
CASSAQGAGGGETQYF
>TRBJ1-1|TRBV7-9
CSSAKRNTEAFF
>TRBJ1-6|TRBV30
CAWGGSSYNSPLHF
>TRBJ1-2|TRBV15
CATSRDEFAAPYGYTF
>TRBJ1-4|TRBV4-1
CASSQGQYNEKLFF
>TRBJ2-5|TRBV4-1
CASSQRLAGGPGETQYF
>TRBJ1-2|TRBV11-2
CASSLDQADYGYTF
>TRBJ1-4|TRBV4-1
CASSQAGGTTNEKLFF
>TRBJ1-1|TRBV7-9
CASSLAADTEAFF
>TRBJ1-2|TRBV7-8
CASSIDPGTSYRYGYTF
>TRBJ1-1|TRBV19
CASSRDRQMNTEAFF
>TRBJ2-5|TRBV28
CASSLGLAWTQYF
>TRBJ2-1|TRBV6-5
CASSRLAGPYNEQFF
>TRBJ2-7|TRBV14
CASSSERVYEQYF
>TRBJ2-3|TRBV30
CAWGAGGPDTQYF
>TRBJ1-1|TRBV30
CAWSVQQGTEAFF
>TRBJ1-3|TRBV27
CASSIGSSGNTIYF
>TRBJ2-7|TRBV7-6
CASRAGGPRDEQYF
>TRBJ1-2|TRBV5-4
CASSTLTGEIGYTF
>TRBJ2-1|TRBV18
CASSPAGGIYNEQFF
>TRBJ2-7|TRBV19
CASSTGVSDYEQYF
>TRBJ2-7|TRBV27
CASSLGTHYEQYF
>TRBJ2-7|TRBV18
CASSSGQAFYF
>TRBJ1-6|TRBV2
CASISREDSPLHF
>TRBJ2-7|TRBV18
CASSPGASYEQYF
>TRBJ2-7|TRBV30
CAWSTGNPYYEQYF
>TRBJ1-5|TRBV7-2
CASSPVGRGNQPQHF
>TRBJ1-2|TRBV19
CASTQARAGGARWAF
>TRBJ1-6|TRBV19
CASSRDSARSSYNSPLHF
>TRBJ2-1|TRBV5-1
CASSLARSSYNEQFF
>TRBJ1-5|TRBV6-6
CASTRQGPELEPQHF
>TRBJ2-1|TRBV5-5
CASSPGTTGGARQFF
>TRBJ2-7|TRBV28
CASSLGLSSYEQYF
>TRBJ1-1|TRBV7-9
CSSSLQKPEAFF
>TRBJ2-1|TRBV19
CASSIGGQGSYNEQFF
>TRBJ1-4|TRBV10-3
CAISFGGGNEKLFF
>TRBJ1-5|TRBV7-2
CASRPTGADQPQHF
>TRBJ1-2|TRBV15
CATSRGTGGAYGYTF
>TRBJ1-1|TRBV19
CASRARLLTEAFF
>TRBJ1-2|TRBV30
CAWSLRGHGYTF
>TRBJ2-3|TRBV5-6
CASSGGAHSGTDTQYF
>TRBJ2-5|TRBV11-3
CASSLDRVRGETQYF
>TRBJ2-5|TRBV5-4
CASSLSAETQYF
>TRBJ1-1|TRBV7-3
CASLRGPNTEAFF
>TRBJ1-4|TRBV6-4
CASSDSRGKDEKLFF